This is a list of T cell receptor beta chains from one sample in a study of blood T cell repertoires in COVID-19. Clones were sequenced by immunoSEQ multiplex PCR, and TCRdb holds only the in-frame ones, with some missing. Of under 450,000 clones detected, around 88% appear once; the ten largest clones hold 7.1%. The sample consisted of peripheral blood. All receptors come from a woman in her sixties with COVID-19, enrolled during active disease. The CDR3 runs from the conserved cysteine through the conserved F or W. A D gene is named only where the DNA matches it firmly. Clone sizes are given selectively: once, few, many, or a class where the clone is expanded.

V	size	J	D	DNA	CDR3
TRBV10-3	NA	TRBJ2-7	NA	TGTGCCATCAGTGAACGTCAGTACGAGCAGTACTTC	CAISERQYEQYF
TRBV5-1	once	TRBJ2-7	TRBD1	TGCGCCAGCAGGGGGACAGGGGTTGGCGAGCAGTACTTC	CASRGTGVGEQYF
TRBV4-3	NA	TRBJ2-5	TRBD2	TGCGCCAGCAGCCAAGGGGCAGTAGCGGGGGGAGAGACCCAGTACTTC	CASSQGAVAGGETQYF
TRBV5-1	NA	TRBJ2-1	TRBD2	TGCGCCAGCAGCTGGTCTAGCGGGGGGCCCAATGAGCAGTTCTTC	CASSWSSGGPNEQFF
TRBV6-6	few	TRBJ1-6	NA	TGTGCCAGCACCCCCAACGGGGGGACCCTTAATTCACCCCTCCACTTT	CASTPNGGTLNSPLHF
TRBV14	many	TRBJ2-1	TRBD2	TGTGCCAGCAGCAGGGACTACTCCTACAATGAGCAGTTCTTC	CASSRDYSYNEQFF
TRBV5-5	NA	TRBJ1-1	NA	TGTGCCAGCAGCTTGGATCGTATCAAGGGGACTGAAGCTTTCTTT	CASSLDRIKGTEAFF
TRBV5-1	NA	TRBJ2-5	TRBD2	TGCGCCAGCAGCACCGGGACTAGTGGTGAGACCCAGTACTTC	CASSTGTSGETQYF
TRBV9	NA	TRBJ1-1	NA	TGTGCCAGCAGCGTTCAAGGAGTTGATGAAGCTTTCTTT	CASSVQGVDEAFF
TRBV6-5	NA	TRBJ2-7	NA	TGTGCCAGCAGTTCGAACAGGGCCCCCTACGAGCAGTACTTC	CASSSNRAPYEQYF
TRBV5-1	NA	TRBJ1-1	NA	TGCGCCAGCAGCTTGGGGGGGCTTGGCGGAATGAACACTGAAGCTTTCTTT	CASSLGGLGGMNTEAFF
TRBV27	NA	TRBJ1-5	NA	TGTGCCAGCAGTTGGGGGGTCGATCAGCCCCAGCATTTT	CASSWGVDQPQHF
TRBV27	NA	TRBJ1-6	NA	TGTGCCAGCAGTCTTGGAGGGCCAGGGTTAGGCTATAATTCACCCCTCCACTTT	CASSLGGPGLGYNSPLHF
TRBV25-1	NA	TRBJ1-2	TRBD1	TGTGCCAGCAGTGAATGGGCTATGGGGCAGGGGGCGTCGAATGGCTACACCTTC	CASSEWAMGQGASNGYTF
TRBV5-1	NA	TRBJ2-7	NA	TGCGCCAGCAGCTTCGGAGACAGTGCCGCCGAGCAGTACTTC	CASSFGDSAAEQYF
TRBV19	NA	TRBJ1-5	NA	TGTGCCAGTAGTATCATCACGTCGGTTGGTAGCAATCAGCCCCAGCATTTT	CASSIITSVGSNQPQHF
TRBV5-4	NA	TRBJ1-2	NA	TGTGCCAGCGGAGAGGACAGAAAGAACTATGGCTACACCTTC	CASGEDRKNYGYTF
TRBV5-1	once	TRBJ1-2	TRBD1	TGCGCCAGCAGCTTGGACCCGGGGGACAGGCTCCTCTATGGCTACACCTTC	CASSLDPGDRLLYGYTF
TRBV2	NA	TRBJ2-4	TRBD1	TGTGCCAGCAGTGAAGAAGGGCAGGGGGCTTGGAACATTCAGTACTTC	CASSEEGQGAWNIQYF
TRBV7-9	NA	TRBJ2-1	TRBD2	TGTGCCAGCAGCTTAGTTAGCGGGGGAGGTAATGAGCAGTTCTTC	CASSLVSGGGNEQFF
TRBV30	NA	TRBJ1-4	NA	TGTGCCTGGAGTGTGGGCCTTTCGAATGAAAAACTGTTTTTT	CAWSVGLSNEKLFF
TRBV19	NA	TRBJ2-1	TRBD1	TGTGCCAGTAGTGATAGGGGGCTGGACAATGAGCAGTTCTTC	CASSDRGLDNEQFF
TRBV9	NA	TRBJ2-5	NA	TGTGCCAGCAGCGTAGGAAGTAGGAGGACCTACGAAGAGACCCAGTACTTC	CASSVGSRRTYEETQYF
TRBV5-1	few	TRBJ2-2	NA	TGCGCCAGCAGCTTGGAGCGCGGGAACACCGGGGAGCTGTTTTTT	CASSLERGNTGELFF
TRBV6-1	NA	TRBJ1-6	NA	TGTGCCAGCAGTGAAGCGCTCAGACAGTCTAATTCACCCCTCCACTTT	CASSEALRQSNSPLHF
TRBV5-1	NA	TRBJ1-1	TRBD1	TGCGCCAGCAGCACCACGACAGGGGGCTTCTCTGAAGCTTTCTTT	CASSTTTGGFSEAFF
TRBV30	NA	TRBJ2-2	NA	TGTGCCGCTGGGGCGCTCACCGGGGAGCTGTTTTTT	CAAGALTGELFF
TRBV6-5	NA	TRBJ2-7	TRBD1	TGTGCCACCCACAGGGGGCGGAAAGAGCAGTACTTC	CATHRGRKEQYF
TRBV25-1	NA	TRBJ2-3	TRBD2	TGTGCCAGCAGTCTCTGGACTAGCGGGGGGGCCACAGATACGCAGTATTTT	CASSLWTSGGATDTQYF
TRBV30	NA	TRBJ2-3	NA	TGTGCCGTTTCCGGGGGAATTAAAGATACGCAGTATTTT	CAVSGGIKDTQYF
TRBV3-1/TRBV3-2	NA	TRBJ1-2	NA	TGTGCCAGCAGCCAAGTACAGGGAAGTGATGGCTACACCTTC	CASSQVQGSDGYTF
TRBV2	once	TRBJ1-2	TRBD1	TGTGCCAGCAGTGGGACAGGGGGTGACTATGGCTACACCTTC	CASSGTGGDYGYTF
TRBV27	NA	TRBJ1-1	NA	TGTGCCAGCAGTTTAGGGGGGGCGAACACTGAAGCTTTCTTT	CASSLGGANTEAFF
TRBV30	NA	TRBJ1-1	NA	TGTGCCTGGAGTGTAACGCAGGGCTTTTTCATGAACACTGAAGCTTTCTTT	CAWSVTQGFFMNTEAFF
TRBV7-6	NA	TRBJ1-2	TRBD1	TGTGCCAGCAGCTTAACCGGGACAGGTTCTAACTATGGCTACACCTTC	CASSLTGTGSNYGYTF
TRBV5-4	NA	TRBJ1-1	NA	TGTGCCAGCAGCGATGGACAGAACACTGAAGCTTTCTTT	CASSDGQNTEAFF
TRBV27	NA	TRBJ1-2	TRBD1	TGTGCCAGCAGGGTACAGGGGGCGCCCGGCTACACCTTC	CASRVQGAPGYTF
TRBV14	NA	TRBJ2-1	TRBD1	TGTGCCAGCAGTCCAGGACAGGGAAACTTGAATGAGCAGTTCTTC	CASSPGQGNLNEQFF
TRBV19	NA	TRBJ2-1	TRBD2	TGTGCCAGTAGTATAGATCTCCTAGCGGGGGGAAGGGTTGAGCAGTTCTTC	CASSIDLLAGGRVEQFF
TRBV7-6	NA	TRBJ2-3	NA	TGTGCCAGCAGCTTAAACGCGGGGCCAGATACGCAGTATTTT	CASSLNAGPDTQYF
TRBV4-1	many	TRBJ1-5	NA	TGCGCCAGCAGCCAAAGACACTCCGGTAGCAATCAGCCCCAGCATTTT	CASSQRHSGSNQPQHF
TRBV9	NA	TRBJ1-1	TRBD1	TGTGCCAGCAGCGCAGCGAGGACAGGGGGCTTCACTGAAGCTTTCTTT	CASSAARTGGFTEAFF
TRBV20-1	NA	TRBJ2-5	NA	TGCAGTGCTCCTAGCCGCGGGGCCCAGTACTTC	CSAPSRGAQYF
TRBV7-9	NA	TRBJ2-7	TRBD2	TGTGCCAGCAGCCCGCTTAGGACTAGCGGGGGTGACCGCCCCTACGAGCAGTACTTC	CASSPLRTSGGDRPYEQYF
TRBV7-2	NA	TRBJ2-4	TRBD1	TGTGCCAGCAGCGAGGGGGCGTGGGCCAAAAACATTCAGTACTTC	CASSEGAWAKNIQYF
TRBV20-1	NA	TRBJ2-4	NA	TGCAGTGCAGCCGAAAACATTCAGTACTTC	CSAAENIQYF
TRBV13	NA	TRBJ1-5	NA	TGTGCCAGCAGCCTTTTAAATCAGCCCCAGCATTTT	CASSLLNQPQHF
TRBV25-1	once	TRBJ2-7	NA	TGTGCCAGCAGTCCCTCCGGACAGGCGGGGGGCTACGAGCAGTACTTC	CASSPSGQAGGYEQYF
TRBV6-2/TRBV6-3	NA	TRBJ2-1	TRBD2	TGTGCCAGCAGTTACATCGTCCAGCGGGGGCTGAATGAGCAGTTCTTC	CASSYIVQRGLNEQFF
TRBV2	NA	TRBJ2-2	NA	TGTGCCAGCAACCTCGACTTGAACACCGGGGAGCTGTTTTTT	CASNLDLNTGELFF
TRBV20-1	NA	TRBJ2-1	NA	TGCAGTGCTAGTCCAGTAAACAATGAGCAGTTCTTC	CSASPVNNEQFF
TRBV9	NA	TRBJ2-2	NA	TGTGCCAGCAGCGTAGGCGAGGGTACCGGGGAGCTGTTTTTT	CASSVGEGTGELFF
TRBV5-5	NA	TRBJ1-5	TRBD1	TGTGCCAGCAGCCGAATCGGACAGGGTCATCAGCCCCAGCATTTT	CASSRIGQGHQPQHF
TRBV6-6	NA	TRBJ1-5	TRBD1	TGTGCCAGCAGTTACCGACAGGGTTATAGCAATCAGCCCCAGCATTTT	CASSYRQGYSNQPQHF
TRBV6-2/TRBV6-3	NA	TRBJ1-1	NA	TGTGCCAGCAGTTACCTTTACACCACTGAAGCTTTCTTT	CASSYLYTTEAFF